This T cell receptor (beta chain) is drawn from a study of blood T cell repertoires in COVID-19. Authors' methods: Estimated nucleated cell counts came from reference gene primer amplification. Using immunoSEQ multiplex PCR, the repertoire was profiled, and TCRdb retains in-frame clones only, with some absent. V, J and clone size are those of that table, while D and trimming were read from the DNA. The table includes some 500,000 clones, around 89% detected once. J was trimmed by 1 base and V by 6 bases; bases with no gene match: 17. The CDR3 consists of 18 residues. CDR1 SQVTM and CDR2 ANQGSEA come from the germline V gene. Individuals drawn from 20 to 25 US areas were about 18 to 95 years old. In assigning cohorts, the study relied on participant-reported clinical history. Two negative PCRs, clearance, or symptom resolution had been documented for recovered Cohort 3 donors.

The receptor's source is a woman aged 35 to 49 who had recovered from COVID-19. This chain joins TRBV29-1 and TRBJ2-2, with 7 positions matching TRBD2. Sequencing was performed on PBMCs or T cells enriched from blood (not recorded which). The DNA of the CDR3 is TGCAGCGTGCGAGCGAAAGCGACTAGCCCGAAGAACACCGGGGAGCTGTTTTTT. Encoded protein: CSVRAKATSPKNTGELFF.